These 9 T cell receptor beta chains were all obtained from the same sample, sequenced in a study of technical replicates of blood from several donors. Only in-frame clones appear in the TCRdb table, and some are missing; sequencing was by immunoSEQ multiplex PCR. The table includes about 68,000 clones, about 97% detected once. Specimen: T cells isolated from PBMCs. Receptor source: a human donor in good health.

This clone was seen just once. The genes are TRBV19 and TRBJ2-7, with 7 bases fitting TRBD1. Trimming cost V 5 bases and J 3 bases; bases outside gene matches: 7. Germline values: CDR1 LNHDA, CDR2 SQIVND (reference sequence). The CDR3 consists of 14 residues. CDR3 sequence: CASSQTGQLYEQYF. In DNA, the CDR3 is TGTGCCAGTAGTCAGACAGGGCAACTCTACGAGCAGTACTTC.

The DNA for the CDR3 is TGTGCCAGCAGTGAATTCGGCGGGAGTATCTACGAGCAGTACTTC. Translation gives CASSEFGGSIYEQYF. The rearrangement joins TRBV25-1 to TRBJ2-7, with 7 bases matching TRBD2. The germline gives CDR1 MGHDK, CDR2 SYGVNS. Losses at the gene ends were 1 base for V and 3 bases for J; bases not matched to a gene: 6. CDR3 size: 15 residues.

Judged by abundance, this clone is medium-sized. The gene calls are TRBV6-1 and TRBJ2-3, with TRBD2 matching 12 bases. Germline-derived CDR1 and CDR2 are MNHNS and SASEGT. This CDR3 region has 15 residues. V lost 2 bases to trimming and J lost 4 bases; unmatched junction nucleotides: 1. The CDR3 sequence: CASSELAGGPDTQYF. CDR3 bases: TGTGCCAGCAGTGAACTAGCGGGAGGGCCAGATACGCAGTATTTT.

This chain joins TRBV7-2 and TRBJ2-7, with 10 positions matching TRBD1. Germline values: CDR1 SGHTA, CDR2 FQGNSA. The CDR3 length is 15 residues. J was trimmed by 3 bases and V by 4 bases; bases with no gene match: 6. The CDR3 DNA follows: TGTGCCAGCAGCTCCCTCGGGACAGGGGACTACGAGCAGTACTTC. It specifies CASSSLGTGDYEQYF.

This chain connects TRBV28 to TRBJ2-5, with 9 bases that match TRBD1. This CDR3 has 14 residues. Losses at the gene ends were 5 bases for V and 5 bases for J; bases not matched to a gene: 6. The germline V gene encodes CDR1 MDHEN and CDR2 SYDVKM. The chain's CDR3 is CASSLRTGDETQYF. Written as DNA, the CDR3 is TGTGCCAGCAGTCTACGGACAGGGGACGAGACCCAGTACTTC.

The V call is TRBV19, the J call TRBJ1-1; D not certain. The germline CDR1 and CDR2 sequences are LNHDA and SQIVND (reference sequence). The CDR3 totals 16 residues. V was trimmed by 7 bases and J by 7 bases, leaving 25 bases between them. CDR3: CASTLRVGSPSREAFF. In nucleotides, the CDR3 is TGTGCCAGTACCCTGAGGGTGGGCAGTCCCTCTCGTGAAGCTTTCTTT.

V and J are TRBV7-3 and TRBJ1-1, with D maybe TRBD1 (6 bases). The CDR3 sequence is 13 residues long. Germline V gene data show CDR1 as SGHTA and CDR2 as FQGTGA. Between the trimmed V and J ends, which lost 5 bases and 6 bases, there was a span of 13 bases. In DNA form, the CDR3 reads TGTGCCAGCAGCGTCTTGGGACACCCTGAAGCTTTCTTT. This gives the protein CASSVLGHPEAFF.

The chain links TRBV2 to TRBJ2-2; 16 bases fit TRBD2. The ends lost 6 bases at V and 2 bases at J; junction bases unmatched: 6. Germline values: CDR1 SNHLY, CDR2 FYNNEI. The length of the CDR3 is 18 residues. The DNA of the CDR3 is TGTGCCAGCAGGTTGGGACTAGCGGGAGGGCCTAACACCGGGGAGCTGTTTTTT. Translation: CASRLGLAGGPNTGELFF.

The chain has TRBV14 and TRBJ1-2; TRBD1 might be the D (6 bases). Trimming took 4 bases from V and 6 from J, leaving 12 bases between them. Germline CDR1 and CDR2: SGHDN and FVKESK. The CDR3 is 13 residues long. The DNA for the CDR3 is TGTGCCAGCAGCCCCTATGGGGGCCATGGCTACACCTTC. Translation: CASSPYGGHGYTF.